This entry features one TCR beta chain sequence. No antigen is known for it. The source of the sample is a study of post-analysis software for immune sequencing data. Study-wide findings and caveats: Comparison of patients with controls showed 5 or 6 TRBV segments more frequent in patients, TRBV5-6, TRBV5-1 and TRBV20-1 among them.

CDR1 and CDR2 (germline): SGHTA, FQGNSA. Trimming stripped 1 base from V and 3 bases from J, with 10 bases between. CDR3 size: 15 residues. Incorporated into the TCR beta cDNA libraries were unique molecular identifiers, which served to reduce PCR and sequencing biases. Via MiXCR, TCRdb re-called the PCR reads, giving one row per CDR3 protein. There are around 400,000 distinct CDR3 sequences in the sample; about 39% occur only once, and less than 8% lies in the top ten. The chain is built from TRBV7-2 and TRBJ1-5; D not resolved. Sequences were obtained from blood. The source of this sequence is a girl aged 2 to 10 with multiple sclerosis. CDR3 sequence: CASSLVPGINQPQHF. CDR3 bases: TGTGCCAGCAGCTTAGTGCCGGGCATCAATCAGCCCCAGCATTTT. Filled out from reference TRBV7-2 and TRBJ1-5, the complete variable domain reads GAGVSQSPSNKVTEKGKDVELRCDPISGHTALYWYRQSLGQGLEFLIYFQGNSAPDKSGLPSDRFSAERTGGSVSTLTIQRTQQEDSAVYLCASSLVPGINQPQHFGDGTRLSIL.